These T cell receptor beta chains were read from a single sample in a study of control samples from healthy donors and cancer patients. Here immunoSEQ multiplex PCR was the method, and the copy in TCRdb shows in-frame clones only, minus some. The table records about 120,000 clones, about 89% of them present only once. The sequenced sample was blood. The receptor source for this set is a man in his 60s in good health. Both conserved end residues are part of each CDR3.

V	J	CDR3
TRBV18	TRBJ1-5	CASSRAEWGQGADNQPQHF
TRBV2	TRBJ2-7	CASSQEAGGVYEQYF
TRBV5-4	TRBJ2-7	CASSLGGASGSYEQYF
TRBV19	TRBJ1-1	CASSLGQTSEAFF
TRBV19	TRBJ1-2	CAAGTGRSGGYGYTF
TRBV28	TRBJ2-3	CASSLQRLRDPSRDTQYF
TRBV28	TRBJ1-6	CASSLISGTEYNSPLHF
TRBV10-1	TRBJ2-3	CASSERFQGDTQYF
TRBV9	TRBJ1-4	CASSVDQGPNEKLFF
TRBV30	TRBJ2-6	CAWSSTLGTGSSGANVLTF
TRBV28	TRBJ2-7	CASSFPHPGYEQYF
TRBV30	TRBJ1-5	CAWSPGGSGSNQPQHF
TRBV5-1	TRBJ2-7	CASSSRTGGTYEQYF
TRBV28	TRBJ2-7	CASSFRGQSTYEQYF
TRBV3-1/TRBV3-2	TRBJ2-3	CASSRGTLSTDTQYF
TRBV7-2	TRBJ1-2	CASSPEQASNYGYTF
TRBV9	TRBJ2-3	CASSRTSGGSTDTQYF
TRBV7-3	TRBJ2-2	CASSSQGATGELFF
TRBV27	TRBJ2-2	CASSFQGVDGELFF
TRBV5-1	TRBJ2-7	CASSLTSGDQYEQYF
TRBV6-5	TRBJ2-6	CASSYSFQSGANVLTF
TRBV29-1	TRBJ2-5	CSASPSGGARETQYF
TRBV4-2	TRBJ2-1	CASSQDRDRGRSEQFF
TRBV4-1	TRBJ1-5	CASSQEAVGWGNNNQPQHF
TRBV7-2	TRBJ2-1	CASSLGQGAFDEQFF
TRBV18	TRBJ2-1	CASSPTPSGVNNEQFF
TRBV2	TRBJ1-6	CASISIVAGNSPLHF
TRBV28	TRBJ1-6	CASSLPVRNSPLHF
TRBV27	TRBJ2-3	CASSLSPHGLAGGTDTQYF
TRBV24-1	TRBJ1-5	CATSRIGGDQPQHF
TRBV3-1/TRBV3-2	TRBJ2-7	CASSQVGVERGEQYF
TRBV18	TRBJ2-7	CASSPGSNYEQYF
TRBV27	TRBJ1-1	CASSFNRGEAFF
TRBV5-8	TRBJ1-2	CASSLRTENYGYTF
TRBV19	TRBJ2-3	CASSYSRLAGTTDTQYF
TRBV5-6	TRBJ2-3	CASSFSFSTDTQYF
TRBV2	TRBJ2-5	CASSGTGGAQETQYF
TRBV6-5	TRBJ1-1	CASSIKGGENTEAFF
TRBV2	TRBJ2-1	CASTSDRARGGGNEQFF
TRBV11-2	TRBJ2-2	CASSLRNTGELFF
TRBV30	TRBJ1-6	CASPGASSYNSPLHF
TRBV28	TRBJ1-1	CASSFRGVSTEAFF
TRBV10-3	TRBJ1-2	CAISEDRVGYTF
TRBV5-6	TRBJ2-2	CASIPSGTGNTGELFF
TRBV7-2	TRBJ1-6	CASSLGWGDSLHF
TRBV19	TRBJ1-2	CASRLLSTGNYGYTF
TRBV11-2	TRBJ1-2	CASSLEANYGYTF
TRBV14	TRBJ1-1	CASSQFGTGPTEAFF
TRBV30	TRBJ2-7	CAWRQAGAPYEQYF
TRBV9	TRBJ1-4	CASSVGSGGGREKLFF
TRBV6-5	TRBJ1-1	CASSRAGTEAFF
TRBV27	TRBJ2-7	CASSYQSDYEQYF
TRBV5-1	TRBJ2-1	CASSQGLADYNEQFF